The present entry profiles one T cell receptor (beta chain) with its context. At one boundary the junction diverges from the germline segment, which might be a read error. CDR1 SSHAT and CDR2 FNYEAQ come from the germline V gene (reference sequence). This CDR3 has 19 residues. The record originates from a study of blood T cell repertoires in COVID-19. The repertoire was sequenced with immunoSEQ multiplex PCR; TCRdb's copy has only in-frame clones and lacks some. The top ten clones hold around 16% of a sample with under 300,000 clones, 70% to 90% of them seen once. V and J are TRBV7-7 and TRBJ1-1; TRBD1 matches 7 bases. Sample: PBMCs or T cells enriched from blood (not recorded which). The origin of this receptor is a man younger than 35 who had recovered from COVID-19. The CDR3 sequence: CASSFPVTGLTMKNTEAFF. CDR3 nucleotides: TGTGCTAGCAGCTTCCCTGTGACAGGGCTTACGATGAAGAACACTGAAGCTTTCTTT.